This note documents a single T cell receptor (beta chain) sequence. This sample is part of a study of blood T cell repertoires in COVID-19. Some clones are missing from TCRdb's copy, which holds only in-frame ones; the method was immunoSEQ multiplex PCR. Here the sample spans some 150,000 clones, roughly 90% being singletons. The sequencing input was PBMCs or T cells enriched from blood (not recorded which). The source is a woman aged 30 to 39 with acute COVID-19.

Written as DNA, the CDR3 is TGTGCCAGCAGCTCCGATAGCGGGAGGGACAACTACGAGCAGTACTTC. This gives the protein CASSSDSGRDNYEQYF. This chain links TRBV2 with TRBJ2-7; 11 nucleotides agree with TRBD2. The CDR3 covers 16 residues. Per germline, CDR1 SNHLY and CDR2 FYNNEI. V shed 6 bases and J 3 bases; nucleotides not matched to a gene: 10.